Listed below are T cell receptor beta chains from one sample, sequenced in a study of T-cell reconstitution after alpha-beta-depleted transplantation in children. TCRdb fed the PCR reads into MiXCR, producing one record per CDR3 protein. This sample has 250,000 to 350,000 distinct CDR3 sequences, with 9.9% found just once. Sequenced here: PBMCs from the stem cell graft donor, sampled from the stem cell graft. These receptors all come from a human donor who donated a stem cell graft to a child with SCID. Both conserved end residues are part of each CDR3. A D gene is named only where the DNA matches it firmly. The listing skips clone size in some rows; elsewhere it reads once, few, many or a size class.

j_gene,abundance,d_gene,v_gene,CDR3nt,CDR3aa
TRBJ2-2,few,NA,TRBV7-2,TGTGCCAGCAGCTTAGCCGAAGCAACCGGGGAGCTGTTTTTT,CASSLAEATGELFF
TRBJ1-1,NA,NA,TRBV3-1,TGTGCCACCGCGTCCAGCGGAAACACTGAAGCTTTCTTT,CATASSGNTEAFF
TRBJ2-7,many,TRBD2,TRBV20-1,TGCAGTGCCGTGAAACTAGCGGGGGTGTACGAGCAGTACTTC,CSAVKLAGVYEQYF
TRBJ1-1,NA,NA,TRBV10-3,TGTGCCATCAGTGAGTCCGATAACACTGAAGCTTTCTTT,CAISESDNTEAFF
TRBJ2-7,many,NA,TRBV3-1,TGTGCCAGCAGCCTACCGGGACAATCCTACGAGCAGTACTTC,CASSLPGQSYEQYF
TRBJ2-1,few,NA,TRBV6-1,TGTGCCAGCACCCAAACATTAGGCCGGGCTACCAATGAGCAGTTCTTC,CASTQTLGRATNEQFF
TRBJ2-1,few,NA,TRBV10-3,TGTGCCATCAGTGAGTCGTTGACAGTCTACAATGAGCAGTTCTTC,CAISESLTVYNEQFF
TRBJ2-7,many,NA,TRBV10-3,TGTGCCACCCAGACACTCTACGAGCAGTACTTC,CATQTLYEQYF
TRBJ1-2,many,TRBD1,TRBV3-1,TGTGCCAGCAGCCGCGACAGGGGGGATGGTCTAGTCTATGGCTACACCTTC,CASSRDRGDGLVYGYTF
TRBJ2-5,NA,NA,TRBV13,TGTGCCAGCAGCCCCCAGGGTGCCAGCCAAGAGACCCAGTACTTC,CASSPQGASQETQYF
TRBJ2-1,few,TRBD2,TRBV5-1,TGCGCCAGCAGCGGGGGACTAGCTTTTTTCGATGAGCAGTTCTTC,CASSGGLAFFDEQFF
TRBJ1-2,NA,TRBD1,TRBV5-1,TGCGCCAGCAGCCCAACCCCTGGACAGGGAACTGCTATCACCTTC,CASSPTPGQGTAITF
TRBJ2-2,NA,TRBD1,TRBV5-1,TGCGCCAGCAGCCCCCGGACAGGAGAGAACACCGGGGAGCTGTTTTTT,CASSPRTGENTGELFF
TRBJ2-3,NA,TRBD2,TRBV6-5,TGTGCCAGCAGTTTATATAAAATAGCGGGGGGCACAGATACGCAGTATTTT,CASSLYKIAGGTDTQYF
TRBJ2-7,few,TRBD1,TRBV3-1,TGTGCCAGCACCCCCGGGACAGGGTGGTACGAGCAGTACTTC,CASTPGTGWYEQYF
TRBJ2-1,many,NA,TRBV2,TGTGCCAGCAGAGCCAACGGGCATGAGCAGTTCTTC,CASRANGHEQFF
TRBJ2-1,few,TRBD2,TRBV7-9,TGTGCCAGCAGCTTACTAGCGGGGGGGCCAAATGAGCAGTTCTTC,CASSLLAGGPNEQFF
TRBJ2-5,NA,TRBD2,TRBV27,TGTGCCAGCGGTGGGCTAGCGGGGGGGGAGACCCAGTACTTC,CASGGLAGGETQYF
TRBJ2-5,few,NA,TRBV12-3/TRBV12-4,TGTGCCAGCAGTTTAGCGTGGCGGGTAAAAGAGACCCAGTACTTC,CASSLAWRVKETQYF
TRBJ2-1,few,NA,TRBV5-5,TGTGCCAGCAGCGATCGTGACAGGACCTACAATGAGCAGTTCTTC,CASSDRDRTYNEQFF
TRBJ2-5,few,NA,TRBV20-1,TGCAGTGCTTCGTGGACAGTCCAAGAGACCCAGTACTTC,CSASWTVQETQYF
TRBJ1-6,few,NA,TRBV12-3/TRBV12-4,TGTGCCAGCAGTGAGACACCGTCACCCCTCCACTTT,CASSETPSPLHF
TRBJ2-1,NA,TRBD2,TRBV12-3/TRBV12-4,TGTGCCAGCAGTTCTTGGGGCGGGGGGGCCCTGGGAAATGAGCAGTTCTTC,CASSSWGGGALGNEQFF
TRBJ2-7,few,NA,TRBV5-1,TGCGCCAGCAGCTCTCTGGCCAGTGGAAGCTACGAGCAGTACTTC,CASSSLASGSYEQYF
TRBJ2-5,few,NA,TRBV18,TGTGCCAGCTCACCTTTCGGACAGACACAAGAGACCCAGTACTTC,CASSPFGQTQETQYF
TRBJ2-3,NA,TRBD2,TRBV10-3,TGTGCCATCAGTGACCTAGCGGGGACTAGCACAGATACGCAGTATTTT,CAISDLAGTSTDTQYF
TRBJ1-6,NA,TRBD1,TRBV6-5,TGTGCCAGCAGTTACTGGGACAGCCTTAATTCACCCCTCCACTTT,CASSYWDSLNSPLHF
TRBJ2-7,few,TRBD2,TRBV29-1,TGCAGCGTGGAGGGACTAGCGGGGGGCGCATCCTACGAGCAGTACTTC,CSVEGLAGGASYEQYF
TRBJ1-2,NA,NA,TRBV5-6,TGTGCCAGCAGCCCGGTCGGCTTTGGCGGCTACACCTTC,CASSPVGFGGYTF
TRBJ2-7,few,NA,TRBV12-5,TGTGCTAGTGGTTTGGTACTTTCGAACTCCTACGAGCAGTACTTC,CASGLVLSNSYEQYF
TRBJ1-5,NA,NA,TRBV15,TGTGCCACCAGCAGAGGGAAAGGGTCCAATCAGCCCCAGCATTTT,CATSRGKGSNQPQHF
TRBJ2-7,few,TRBD1,TRBV5-1,TGCGCCAGCAGCTCCGGACAGGGGGTGAACTACGAGCAGTACTTC,CASSSGQGVNYEQYF
TRBJ1-1,NA,NA,TRBV20-1,TGCAGTGCCCGTGATTCAGGGCAGACTGAAGCTTTCTTT,CSARDSGQTEAFF
TRBJ2-3,medium-sized,TRBD2,TRBV3-1,TGTGCCAGCAGCCACGGACTAGGAGAGACAGATACGCAGTATTTT,CASSHGLGETDTQYF
TRBJ1-4,many,NA,TRBV29-1,TGCAGCGTTGATGACTCCACGGGAAAACTGTTTTTT,CSVDDSTGKLFF
TRBJ1-4,few,TRBD1,TRBV20-1,TGCAGTGCACCCGGACAGGGAATCGGAGAAAAACTGTTTTTT,CSAPGQGIGEKLFF
TRBJ1-5,few,NA,TRBV7-9,TGTGCCAGCAGCATCTCCGGGTCAAATCAGCCCCAGCATTTT,CASSISGSNQPQHF
TRBJ2-3,few,NA,TRBV11-3,TGTGCCAGCAGCTCCGCACGGGCAGATACGCAGTATTTT,CASSSARADTQYF
TRBJ1-2,few,NA,TRBV5-1,TGCGCCAGCAGCTTCCGGGACGGGACTAACTATGGCTACACCTTC,CASSFRDGTNYGYTF
TRBJ2-3,few,NA,TRBV6-2/TRBV6-3,TGTGCCAGCACCACCCGGGGACTCCCATTCACAGATACGCAGTATTTT,CASTTRGLPFTDTQYF
TRBJ1-2,few,NA,TRBV14,TGTGCCAGCAGCCAAGGAGGAGGGAACGGCTACACCTTC,CASSQGGGNGYTF
TRBJ2-1,many,NA,TRBV12-3/TRBV12-4,TGTGCCAGCAGCGGGGTGGGACGCCTTACCTACAATGAGCAGTTCTTC,CASSGVGRLTYNEQFF
TRBJ2-3,many,TRBD2,TRBV7-9,TGTGCCAGCAGTGATAGCGGGGGGGCTACAGATACGCAGTATTTT,CASSDSGGATDTQYF
TRBJ2-7,NA,TRBD1,TRBV10-1,TGCGCCAGCAGCACCGGGACAGGGTACTCCCCCTCCTACGAGCAGTACTTC,CASSTGTGYSPSYEQYF
TRBJ2-2,NA,NA,TRBV5-5,TGTGCCAGCAGCCCGGGACACAGCGACACCGGGGAGCTGTTTTTT,CASSPGHSDTGELFF
TRBJ2-7,NA,TRBD1,TRBV6-4,TGTGCCAGCAGCCACAGGGGACGGATCTACGAGCAGTACTTC,CASSHRGRIYEQYF
TRBJ2-3,many,TRBD2,TRBV5-1,TGCGCCAGCAGCTTGGTAGCGGGGAGGAGCACAGATACGCAGTATTTT,CASSLVAGRSTDTQYF
TRBJ2-5,many,NA,TRBV7-9,TGTGCCAGCAGCTTAAGGGGGGTTCAAGAGACCCAGTACTTC,CASSLRGVQETQYF
TRBJ2-7,few,TRBD1,TRBV7-9,TGTGCCAGCAGCCACCCCCAGGGGGCTAGGTACGAGCAGTACTTC,CASSHPQGARYEQYF
TRBJ1-4,NA,NA,TRBV19,TGTGCCAGTATTCCCGGGACGGCAACTAATGAAAAACTGTTTTTT,CASIPGTATNEKLFF
TRBJ1-2,few,TRBD1,TRBV12-3/TRBV12-4,TGTGCCAGCACCCCCACTCTCGCAGGGGGCACTGAGGGCTACACCTTC,CASTPTLAGGTEGYTF
TRBJ2-2,few,TRBD1,TRBV5-6,TGTGCCAGCAGACAGGACGGACAGGGCCGGACCGGGGAGCTGTTTTTT,CASRQDGQGRTGELFF
TRBJ2-5,many,TRBD2,TRBV10-3,TGTGCCATCAGTGAGTCGAGACTAGCGGGGGGGCCGGACCAAGAGACCCAGTACTTC,CAISESRLAGGPDQETQYF
TRBJ2-2,many,NA,TRBV7-8,TGTGCCAGCAGCCCCCCGACAGGGAGGGTGAACACCGGGGAGCTGTTTTTT,CASSPPTGRVNTGELFF